This TCR beta chain was sequenced during a study of blood T cells in healthy people across ages. The second PCR ran about 6 to 12 cycles with a sample-barcoded 5' primer and J-beta primers. CDR3-containing paired-end reads numbering at least 2.5 million came from each sample. TCRdb redid the calling of the 5' RACE reads with MiXCR, one entry per CDR3 protein. The table shows approximately 760,000 distinct CDR3 sequences, with roughly 25% occurring only once. The V gene end was trimmed by 7 bases and the J gene end by 6 bases; junction bases not matched to a gene: 5. The CDR3 runs to 14 residues. CDR1 is MNHEY, CDR2 SVGAGI, per germline. This sample also belongs to another study, concerning T cells of mothers and their children. From that paper: Donors comprised a few healthy Caucasian mothers plus their six children.

The chain employs TRBV6-5 and TRBJ1-6, with 8 bases aligning to TRBD1. The sequenced material came from blood. This sequence originates from a boy aged 5-17 years in good health. CDR3 protein: CASTRTGFNSPLHF. The CDR3 DNA sequence: TGTGCCAGCACCAGGACAGGGTTTAATTCACCCCTCCACTTT.